This record covers a single T cell receptor (beta chain). The data belong to a study of blood T cell repertoires in COVID-19. About the study: Acute-phase and convalescent COVID-19 samples originated in the United States, Italy and Spain.

CDR3 length: 11 residues. V lost 3 bases, J lost 8 bases, and 3 bases stayed unmatched. The germline CDR1 and CDR2 sequences are GTSNPN and SVGIG (reference sequence). Only in-frame clones appear in the TCRdb table, and some are missing; sequencing was by immunoSEQ multiplex PCR. The sample has approximately 190,000 clones; 80% are singletons. The sequencing input was peripheral blood. The receptor's source is a man in his fifties or sixties with acute or convalescent COVID-19. This chain links TRBV30 with TRBJ1-2, with 7 positions matching TRBD1. Here the CDR3 reads CAWRHRGGYTF. As DNA, the CDR3 is TGTGCCTGGAGGCACAGGGGCGGCTACACCTTC.